The present entry profiles one TCR beta chain with its context. The source of the sample is a study of blood T cell repertoires in COVID-19. About the research overall: Samples came from the United States, Italy and Spain, spanning acute and convalescent COVID-19. T cells, B-cell-depleted T cells, or PBMCs supplied cDNA or gDNA.

As processed by the authors: Estimation of nucleated cell counts relied on the amplification of reference gene primers. Repertoires were generated with immunoSEQ multiplex PCR, while TCRdb's copy carries only in-frame clones and drops some. V and J calls and clone size are those listed in that table; D and trimming were worked out from the DNA. Of 55,000 to 70,000 clones detected, 90% to 95% appear once; the ten largest clones hold 7.3%. V lost 5 bases to trimming and J lost 1 base, with 8 bases between them. Germline V CDR1 and CDR2: WNHNN, SYGVQD (reference sequence). This CDR3 comprises 13 residues.

The source of this sequence is a man aged 40-55 years with COVID-19, enrolled during active disease. The gene calls are TRBV10-1 and TRBJ1-1; D may be TRBD1 (5 bases). Sequenced: peripheral blood. For the CDR3, the DNA is TGCGCCAGCAGTTTACAGGAGAACACTGAAGCTTTCTTT. Its protein is CASSLQENTEAFF.